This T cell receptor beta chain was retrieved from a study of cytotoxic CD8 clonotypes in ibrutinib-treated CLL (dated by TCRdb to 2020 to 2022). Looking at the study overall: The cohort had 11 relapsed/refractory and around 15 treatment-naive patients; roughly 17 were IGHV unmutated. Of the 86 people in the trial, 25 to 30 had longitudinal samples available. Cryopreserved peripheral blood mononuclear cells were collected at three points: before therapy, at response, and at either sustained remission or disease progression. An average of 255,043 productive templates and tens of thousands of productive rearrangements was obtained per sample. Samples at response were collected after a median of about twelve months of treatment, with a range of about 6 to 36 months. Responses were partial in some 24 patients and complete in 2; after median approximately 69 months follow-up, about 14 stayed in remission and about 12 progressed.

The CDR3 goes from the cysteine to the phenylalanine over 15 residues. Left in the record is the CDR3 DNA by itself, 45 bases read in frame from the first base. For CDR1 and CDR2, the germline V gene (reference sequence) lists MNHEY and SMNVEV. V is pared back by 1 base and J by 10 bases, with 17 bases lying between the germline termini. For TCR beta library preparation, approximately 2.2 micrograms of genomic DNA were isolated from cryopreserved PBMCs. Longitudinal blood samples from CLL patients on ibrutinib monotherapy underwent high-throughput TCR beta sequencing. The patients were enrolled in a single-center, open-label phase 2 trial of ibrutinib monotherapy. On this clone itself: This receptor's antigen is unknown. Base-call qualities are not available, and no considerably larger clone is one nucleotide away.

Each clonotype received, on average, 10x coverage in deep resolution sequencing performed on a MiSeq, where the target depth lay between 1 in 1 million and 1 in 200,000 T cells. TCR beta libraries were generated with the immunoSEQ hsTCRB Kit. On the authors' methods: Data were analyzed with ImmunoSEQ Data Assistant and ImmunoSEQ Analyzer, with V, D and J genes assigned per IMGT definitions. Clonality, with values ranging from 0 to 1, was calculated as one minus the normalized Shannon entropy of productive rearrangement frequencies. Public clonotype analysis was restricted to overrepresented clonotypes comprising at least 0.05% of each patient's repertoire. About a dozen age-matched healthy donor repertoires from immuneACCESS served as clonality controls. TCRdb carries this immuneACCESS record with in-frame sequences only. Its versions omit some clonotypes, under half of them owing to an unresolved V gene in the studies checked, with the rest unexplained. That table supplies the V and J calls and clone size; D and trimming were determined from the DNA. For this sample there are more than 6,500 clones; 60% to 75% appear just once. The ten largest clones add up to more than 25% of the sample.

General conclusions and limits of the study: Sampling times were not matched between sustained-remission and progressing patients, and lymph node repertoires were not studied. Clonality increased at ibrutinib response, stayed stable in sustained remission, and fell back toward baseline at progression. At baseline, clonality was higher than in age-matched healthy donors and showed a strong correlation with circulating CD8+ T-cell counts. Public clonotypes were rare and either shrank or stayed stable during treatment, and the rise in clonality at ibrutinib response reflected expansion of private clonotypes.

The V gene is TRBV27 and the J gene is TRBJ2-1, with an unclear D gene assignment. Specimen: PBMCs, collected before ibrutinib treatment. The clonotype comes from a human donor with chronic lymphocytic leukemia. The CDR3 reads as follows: CASSLWAHIQYEQFF. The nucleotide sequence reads TGTGCCAGCAGTTTATGGGCCCATATACAATACGAGCAGTTCTTC.